Each of the 10 T cell receptor beta chains below was sequenced from the same sample in a study of T cell repertoires in cytomegalovirus infection. TCRdb called the reads again in MiXCR, with one record for every CDR3 protein. The table lists approximately 990,000 distinct CDR3 sequences, approximately 31% of them singletons. Their specific antigens are unknown. The sample in question was cultured CD8+ T cells from PBMCs, obtained from culture after CMV antigen stimulation. These receptors all stem from a human donor in good health (CMV status not recorded). Some clones in this sample may be carry-over from other donors' samples.

This rearrangement joins TRBV12-3 or TRBV12-4 to TRBJ1-1; no definite D call. The CDR3 sequence is 12 residues long. Between the trimmed V and J ends, which lost 3 bases and 7 bases, there was a span of 9 bases. The CDR3 is CASSFGPVEAFF. DNA of the CDR3: TGTGCCAGCAGTTTTGGGCCGGTTGAAGCTTTCTTT.

V usage is TRBV7-8 and J usage is TRBJ2-1, with D unresolved. Germline lookup yields CDR1 SGHVS and CDR2 FQNEAQ. V was cut by 6 bases and J by 0 bases, with 12 bases left in between. CDR3 length equals 15 residues. The CDR3, as DNA: TGTGCCAGCAGGGCTTATCTGAGCTCCTACAATGAGCAGTTCTTC. This sequence encodes CASRAYLSSYNEQFF.

In this sample, this clonotype turned up a few times. V gene TRBV7-2 combines with J gene TRBJ2-7; tentative D call: TRBD2 (6 bases). Germline V lookup: CDR1 SGHTA, CDR2 FQGNSA. Trimming left V 5 bases short and J 4 bases short, with 12 bases between. CDR3 length: 13 amino acids. The DNA for the CDR3 is TGTGCCAGCAGCCCTCATGGGGGGTACGAGCAGTACGTC. Protein sequence: CASSPHGGYEQYV.

The chain is built from TRBV5-4 and TRBJ2-3, with TRBD2 identical over 7 bases. The CDR3 is made up of 16 amino acids. Trimming removed 4 bases from V and 3 bases from J; junction bases left unmatched: 11. Germline V gene data show CDR1 as SGHNT and CDR2 as YYREEE (reference sequence). CDR3 nucleotide sequence: TGTGCCAGCAGCCCGCCAGGGACTACCGGAACAGATACGCAGTATTTT. Protein sequence: CASSPPGTTGTDTQYF.

V usage is TRBV6-1 and J usage is TRBJ2-4; maybe TRBD1 (5 bases). Between the trimmed V and J ends, which lost 2 bases and 3 bases, there was a span of 14 bases. Germline-derived CDR1 and CDR2 are MNHNS and SASEGT. The length of the CDR3 is 16 residues. CDR3 amino acids: CASSEQGRNGKNIQYF. In DNA, the CDR3 is TGTGCCAGCAGTGAACAGGGTCGTAATGGCAAAAACATTCAGTACTTC.

This clonotype came up many times. The V call is TRBV10-3, the J call TRBJ1-5, with D possibly TRBD1 on 5 matching bases. V was trimmed by 7 bases and J by 9 bases, leaving 25 bases between them. This CDR3 spans 16 amino acids. CDR1 is ENHRY, CDR2 SYGVKD, per germline. The CDR3 is CAITQSRDGPVWPQHF. Here the CDR3 DNA reads TGTGCCATCACTCAATCCCGGGACGGCCCCGTATGGCCCCAGCATTTT.

V gene TRBV9 combines with J gene TRBJ1-6; no firm D call. CDR1 and CDR2 from the germline V gene are SGDLS and YYNGEE. Trimming cost V 0 bases and J 9 bases, with 13 bases left between them. The CDR3 spans 15 residues. The CDR3 coding sequence is TGTGCCAGCAGCGTAGAAGAGTATAGGCCTTCACCCCTCCACTTT. Amino acid sequence: CASSVEEYRPSPLHF.

Notes on this clonotype: This CDR3 fails to terminate in the conserved phenylalanine or tryptophan, so it likely reflects a read error. The gene calls are TRBV11-3 and TRBJ2-1; 9 nucleotides line up with TRBD2. The V segment lost 4 bases and the J segment 5 bases; nucleotides outside the gene matches: 9. This CDR3 has 16 amino acids. Germline CDR1 is SGHNT and CDR2 is YENEEA. CDR3 nucleotide sequence: TGTGCCAGCAGCTCACGAGCGGGAGGCTGGGACAATGAGCAGTTCTAC. Protein: CASSSRAGGWDNEQFY.

The gene calls are TRBV10-3 and TRBJ1-1; no firm D call. Germline CDR1 and CDR2: ENHRY and SYGVKD. The CDR3 spans 12 residues. V was trimmed by 0 bases and J by 11 bases, leaving 10 bases between them. CDR3 DNA sequence: TGTGCCATCAGTGAGTCGAATAATTTGGCTTTCTTT. Translated: CAISESNNLAFF.

This clonotype was counted a single time. The chain employs TRBV6-4 and TRBJ2-1, with D perhaps TRBD1 or TRBD2 (7 bases each). The CDR3 is made up of 15 amino acids. The germline V gene has CDR1 MRHNA and CDR2 SNTAGT. The V end lost 3 bases, the J end lost 4 bases, and 13 bases lay between the germline ends. The CDR3 loop is CASSEGGTVYNEQFF. CDR3 nucleotides: TGTGCCAGCAGTGAGGGGGGGACAGTTTACAATGAGCAGTTCTTC.